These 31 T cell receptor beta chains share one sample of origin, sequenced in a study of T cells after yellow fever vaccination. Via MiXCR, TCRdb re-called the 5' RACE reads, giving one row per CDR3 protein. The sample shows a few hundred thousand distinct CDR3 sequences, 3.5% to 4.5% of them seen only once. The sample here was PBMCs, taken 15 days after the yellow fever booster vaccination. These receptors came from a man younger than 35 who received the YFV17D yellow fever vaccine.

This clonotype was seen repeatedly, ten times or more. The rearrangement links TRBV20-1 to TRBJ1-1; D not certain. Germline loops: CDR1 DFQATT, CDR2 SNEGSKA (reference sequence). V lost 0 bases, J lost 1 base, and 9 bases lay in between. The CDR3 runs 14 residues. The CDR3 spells CSAREGLRNTEAFF. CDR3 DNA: TGCAGTGCTAGAGAAGGGCTGAGGAACACTGAAGCTTTCTTT.

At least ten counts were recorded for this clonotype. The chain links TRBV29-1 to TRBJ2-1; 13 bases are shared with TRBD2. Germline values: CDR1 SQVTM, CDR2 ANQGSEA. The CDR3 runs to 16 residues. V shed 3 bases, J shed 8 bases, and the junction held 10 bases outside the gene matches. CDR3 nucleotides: TGCAGCGTTGAGGACCTACTAGCGGGGGGGCCGTATGAGCAGTTCTTC. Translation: CSVEDLLAGGPYEQFF.

The DNA of the CDR3 is TGTGCCAGCAGCCAAGTCGGGCGGGAGCAGTACTTC. Protein sequence: CASSQVGREQYF. The chain carries TRBV3-1 and TRBJ2-7; D not certain. Trimming removed 1 base from V and 7 bases from J, with 8 bases in between. This CDR3 has 12 residues. Germline V gives CDR1 LGHDT, CDR2 YNNKEL (reference sequence).

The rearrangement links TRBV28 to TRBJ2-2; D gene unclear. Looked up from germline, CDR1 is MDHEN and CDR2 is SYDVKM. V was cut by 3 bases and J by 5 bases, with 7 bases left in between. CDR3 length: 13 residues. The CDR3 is CASSFEATGELFF. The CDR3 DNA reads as TGTGCCAGCAGTTTTGAGGCTACCGGGGAGCTGTTTTTT.

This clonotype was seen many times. The CDR3 loop reads CASSLGREQPQHF. CDR3 sequence (DNA): TGTGCCAGCAGCTTAGGCCGGGAGCAGCCCCAGCATTTT. V and J are TRBV7-9 and TRBJ1-5, with D uncertain. The V gene's germline CDR1 is SEHNR and CDR2 FQNEAQ (reference sequence). Deletions cut 1 base from V and 7 bases from J, with 8 bases between. This CDR3 spans 13 amino acids.

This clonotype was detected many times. CDR3 nucleotide sequence: TGTGCCAGCAGCCCGCAGTGGGGTTGGGGTACCGGGGAGCTGTTTTTT. It codes for CASSPQWGWGTGELFF. The chain couples TRBV6-2 or TRBV6-3 to TRBJ2-2; D remains unclear. Trimming cost V 6 bases and J 5 bases, with 19 bases left between them. CDR3 length: 16 amino acids. CDR1 and CDR2 from the germline V gene are MNHEY and SVGEGT.

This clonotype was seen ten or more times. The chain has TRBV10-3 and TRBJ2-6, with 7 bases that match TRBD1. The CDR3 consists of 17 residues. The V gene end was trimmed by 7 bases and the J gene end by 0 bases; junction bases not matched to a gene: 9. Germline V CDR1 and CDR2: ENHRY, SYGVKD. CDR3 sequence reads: CAIKERTGNSGANVLTF. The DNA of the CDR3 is TGTGCCATCAAAGAAAGGACAGGAAACTCTGGGGCCAACGTCCTGACTTTC.

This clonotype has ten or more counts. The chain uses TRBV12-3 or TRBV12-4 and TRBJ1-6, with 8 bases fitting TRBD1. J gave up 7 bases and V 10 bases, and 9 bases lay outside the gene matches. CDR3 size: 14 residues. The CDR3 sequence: CATSRTGSNSPLHF. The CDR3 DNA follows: TGTGCCACCTCGCGGACAGGGAGCAATTCACCCCTCCACTTT.

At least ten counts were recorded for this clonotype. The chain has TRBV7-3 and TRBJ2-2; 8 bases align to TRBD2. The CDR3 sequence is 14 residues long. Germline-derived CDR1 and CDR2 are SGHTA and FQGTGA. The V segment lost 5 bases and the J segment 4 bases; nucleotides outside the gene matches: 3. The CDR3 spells CASSLGTSTGELFF. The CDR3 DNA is TGTGCCAGCAGCCTAGGGACTAGCACCGGGGAGCTGTTTTTT. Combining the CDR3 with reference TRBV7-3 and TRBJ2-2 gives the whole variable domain GAGVSQTPSNKVTEKGKYVELRCDPISGHTALYWYRQSLGQGPEFLIYFQGTGAADDSGLPNDRFFAVRPEGSVSTLKIQRTERGDSAVYLCASSLGTSTGELFFGEGSRLTVL.

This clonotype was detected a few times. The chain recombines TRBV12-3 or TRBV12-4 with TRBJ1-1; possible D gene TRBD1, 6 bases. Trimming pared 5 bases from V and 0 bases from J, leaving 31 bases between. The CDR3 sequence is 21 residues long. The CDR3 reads CASSPTFPVFVLGDMNTEAFF. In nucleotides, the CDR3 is TGTGCCAGCAGTCCTACTTTCCCCGTTTTCGTCTTGGGGGACATGAACACTGAAGCTTTCTTT.

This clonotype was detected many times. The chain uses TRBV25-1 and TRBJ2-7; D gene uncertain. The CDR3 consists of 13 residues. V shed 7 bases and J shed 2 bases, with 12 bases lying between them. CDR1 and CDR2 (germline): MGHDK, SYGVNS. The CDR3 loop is CASTPGSPYEQYV. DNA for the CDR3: TGTGCCAGCACTCCGGGTAGCCCCTACGAGCAGTACGTC.

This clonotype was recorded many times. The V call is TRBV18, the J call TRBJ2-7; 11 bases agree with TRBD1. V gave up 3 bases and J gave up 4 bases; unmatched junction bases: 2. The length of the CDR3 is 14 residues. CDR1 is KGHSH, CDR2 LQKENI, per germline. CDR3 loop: CASSPDRGLYEQYF. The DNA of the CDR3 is TGTGCCAGCTCACCGGACAGGGGGCTATACGAGCAGTACTTC.

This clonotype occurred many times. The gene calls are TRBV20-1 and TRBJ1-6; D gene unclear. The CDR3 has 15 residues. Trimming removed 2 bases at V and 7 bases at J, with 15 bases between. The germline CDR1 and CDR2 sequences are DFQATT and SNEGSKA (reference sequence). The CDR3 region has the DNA TGCAGTGCTAGAAATCGCGTACTGGGGAATTCACCCCTCCACTTT. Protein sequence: CSARNRVLGNSPLHF.

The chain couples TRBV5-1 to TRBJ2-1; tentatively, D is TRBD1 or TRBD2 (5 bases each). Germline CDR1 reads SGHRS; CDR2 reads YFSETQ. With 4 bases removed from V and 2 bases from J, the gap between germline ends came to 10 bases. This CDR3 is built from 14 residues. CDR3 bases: TGCGCCAGCAGCGGGGCGGGCACCTACAATGAGCAGTTCTTC. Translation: CASSGAGTYNEQFF.

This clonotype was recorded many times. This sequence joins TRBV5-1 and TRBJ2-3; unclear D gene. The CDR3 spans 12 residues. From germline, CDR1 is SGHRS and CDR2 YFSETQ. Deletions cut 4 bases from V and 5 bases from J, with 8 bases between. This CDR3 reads CASSVDIDTQYF. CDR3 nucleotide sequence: TGCGCCAGCAGCGTCGACATAGATACGCAGTATTTT.

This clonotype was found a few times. The CDR3 bases are TGTGCCAGCAGGTATCTGGAGGGGGCTCTCGAGCAGTACTTC. The encoded protein is CASRYLEGALEQYF. The rearrangement links TRBV28 to TRBJ2-7, with TRBD1 as a possible D gene (7 bases). V lost 6 bases and J 6 bases, leaving 18 bases between the germline ends. This CDR3 spans 14 amino acids. Germline V lookup: CDR1 MDHEN, CDR2 SYDVKM.

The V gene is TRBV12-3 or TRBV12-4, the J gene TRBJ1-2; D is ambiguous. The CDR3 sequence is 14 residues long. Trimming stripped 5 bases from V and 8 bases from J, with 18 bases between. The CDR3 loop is CASSPLVVTWGYTF. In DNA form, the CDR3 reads TGTGCCAGCAGTCCCTTGGTTGTGACCTGGGGCTACACCTTC.

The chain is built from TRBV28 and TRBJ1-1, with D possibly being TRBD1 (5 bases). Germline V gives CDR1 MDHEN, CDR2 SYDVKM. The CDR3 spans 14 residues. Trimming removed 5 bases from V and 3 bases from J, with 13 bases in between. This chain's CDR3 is CASSPSDRYTEAFF. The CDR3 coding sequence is TGTGCCAGCAGTCCCTCAGACAGATACACTGAAGCTTTCTTT. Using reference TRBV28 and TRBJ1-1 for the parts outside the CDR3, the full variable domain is DVKVTQSSRYLVKRTGEKVFLECVQDMDHENMFWYRQDPGLGLRLIYFSYDVKMKEKGDIPEGYSVSREKKERFSLILESASTNQTSMYLCASSPSDRYTEAFFGQGTRLTVV.

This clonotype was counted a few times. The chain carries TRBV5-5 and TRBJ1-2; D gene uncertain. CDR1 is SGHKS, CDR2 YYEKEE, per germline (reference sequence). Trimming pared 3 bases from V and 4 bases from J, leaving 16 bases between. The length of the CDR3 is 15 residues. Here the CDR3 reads CASSSRPWASYGYTF. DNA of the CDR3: TGTGCCAGCAGCTCTCGGCCGTGGGCCTCCTATGGCTACACCTTC.

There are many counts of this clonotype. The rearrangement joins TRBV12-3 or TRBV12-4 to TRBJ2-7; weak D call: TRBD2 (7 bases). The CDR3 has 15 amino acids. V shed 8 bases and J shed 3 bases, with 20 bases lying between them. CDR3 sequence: CASGLRGRGNYEQYF. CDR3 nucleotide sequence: TGTGCCAGCGGCTTAAGGGGGAGGGGGAACTACGAGCAGTACTTC.

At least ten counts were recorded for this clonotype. CDR3 DNA: TGTGCCAGCAGCTTCGGGGGAACTGGGACTGAAGCTTTCTTT. Amino acids: CASSFGGTGTEAFF. V is TRBV7-3 and J is TRBJ1-1, with D maybe TRBD1 (5 bases). In germline, CDR1 is SGHTA, CDR2 FQGTGA. V lost 3 bases to trimming and J lost 5 bases, with 13 bases between them. The CDR3 loop spans 14 amino acids.

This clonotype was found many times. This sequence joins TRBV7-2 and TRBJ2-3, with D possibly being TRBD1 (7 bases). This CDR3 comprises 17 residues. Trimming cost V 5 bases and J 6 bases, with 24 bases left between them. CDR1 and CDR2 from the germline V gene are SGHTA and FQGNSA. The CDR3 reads CASSRQKGRGARDTQYF. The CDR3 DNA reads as TGTGCCAGCAGCCGACAAAAGGGCAGGGGGGCTAGGGATACGCAGTATTTT.

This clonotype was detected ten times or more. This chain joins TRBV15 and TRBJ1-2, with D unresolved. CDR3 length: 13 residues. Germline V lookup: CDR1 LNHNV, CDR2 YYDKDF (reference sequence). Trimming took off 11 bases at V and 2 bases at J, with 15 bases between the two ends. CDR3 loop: CAASRGSNYGYTF. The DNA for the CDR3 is TGTGCCGCGTCGCGGGGATCCAACTATGGCTACACCTTC. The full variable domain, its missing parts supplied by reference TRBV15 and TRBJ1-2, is DAMVIQNPRYQVTQFGKPVTLSCSQTLNHNVMYWYQQKSSQAPKLLFHYYDKDFNNEADTPDNFQSRRPNTSFCFLDIRSPGLGDTAMYLCAASRGSNYGYTFGSGTRLTVV.

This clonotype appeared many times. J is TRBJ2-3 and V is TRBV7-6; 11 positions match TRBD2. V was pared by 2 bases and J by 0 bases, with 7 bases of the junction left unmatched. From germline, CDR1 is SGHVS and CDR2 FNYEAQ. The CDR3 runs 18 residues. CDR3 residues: CASSLQLAGGPSTDTQYF. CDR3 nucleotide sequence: TGTGCCAGCAGCTTACAGCTAGCGGGGGGCCCTAGCACAGATACGCAGTATTTT.

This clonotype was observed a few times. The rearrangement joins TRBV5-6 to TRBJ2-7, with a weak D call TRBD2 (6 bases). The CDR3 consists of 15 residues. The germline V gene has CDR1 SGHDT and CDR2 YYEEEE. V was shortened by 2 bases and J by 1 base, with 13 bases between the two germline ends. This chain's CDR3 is CASSFGGTGSYEQYV. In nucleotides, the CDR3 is TGTGCCAGCAGCTTTGGGGGGACGGGATCCTACGAGCAGTACGTC.

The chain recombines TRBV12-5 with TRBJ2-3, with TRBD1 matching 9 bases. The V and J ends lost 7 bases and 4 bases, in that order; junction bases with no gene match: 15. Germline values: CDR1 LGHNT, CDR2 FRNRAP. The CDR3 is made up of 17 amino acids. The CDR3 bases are TGTGCTAGTGCTCTGTGGGTCACAGGGGGCATGGCAGATACGCAGTATTTT. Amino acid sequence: CASALWVTGGMADTQYF.

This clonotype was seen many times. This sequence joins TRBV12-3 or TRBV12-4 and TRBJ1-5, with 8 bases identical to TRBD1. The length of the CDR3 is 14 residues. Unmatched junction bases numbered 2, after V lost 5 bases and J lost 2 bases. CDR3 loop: CASSKTGGNQPQHF. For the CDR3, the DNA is TGTGCCAGCAGTAAGACAGGGGGCAATCAGCCCCAGCATTTT.

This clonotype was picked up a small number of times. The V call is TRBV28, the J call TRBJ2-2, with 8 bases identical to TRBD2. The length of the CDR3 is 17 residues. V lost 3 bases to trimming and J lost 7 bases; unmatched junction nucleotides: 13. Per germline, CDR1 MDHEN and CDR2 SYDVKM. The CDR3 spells CASSFERGRREDGELFF. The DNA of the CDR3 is TGTGCCAGCAGTTTCGAGCGGGGGCGCAGGGAGGACGGGGAGCTGTTTTTT.

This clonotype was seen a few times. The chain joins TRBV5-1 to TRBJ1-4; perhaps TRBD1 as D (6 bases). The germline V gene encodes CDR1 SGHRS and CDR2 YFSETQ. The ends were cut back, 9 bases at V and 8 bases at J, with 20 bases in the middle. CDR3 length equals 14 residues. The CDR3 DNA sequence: TGCGCCACCGCGAGCTCCGGGACAAAGGAAAAACTGTTTTTT. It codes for CATASSGTKEKLFF.

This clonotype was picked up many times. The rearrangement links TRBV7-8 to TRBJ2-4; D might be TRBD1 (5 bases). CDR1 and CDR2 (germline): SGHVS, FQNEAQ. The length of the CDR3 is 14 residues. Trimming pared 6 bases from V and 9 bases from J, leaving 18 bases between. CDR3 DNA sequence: TGTGCCAGCAGTTTGGATAGGGGTGGGGTCATTCAGTACTTC. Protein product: CASSLDRGGVIQYF.

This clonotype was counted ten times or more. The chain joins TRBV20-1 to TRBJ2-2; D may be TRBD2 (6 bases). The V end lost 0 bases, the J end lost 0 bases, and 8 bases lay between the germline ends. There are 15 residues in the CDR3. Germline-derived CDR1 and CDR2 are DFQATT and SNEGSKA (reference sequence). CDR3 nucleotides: TGCAGTGCTAGAGAGGCGGGGCCGAACACCGGGGAGCTGTTTTTT. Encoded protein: CSAREAGPNTGELFF.